A single sample gave rise to the 21 T cell receptor beta chains below, sequenced in a study of radiotherapy plus CTLA-4 blockade in lung cancer. Repertoires were generated with immunoSEQ multiplex PCR, while TCRdb's copy carries only in-frame clones and drops some. Here the sample spans 30,000 to 35,000 clones, roughly 70% being singletons. Source: peripheral blood, taken from a patient treated with radiotherapy plus ipilimumab. These receptor sequences come from a human donor with non-small cell lung cancer who had stable disease on radiotherapy plus ipilimumab.

This chain joins TRBV6-4 and TRBJ2-2; D is unclear. V was pared by 5 bases and J by 6 bases, with 16 bases between. Germline lookup yields CDR1 MRHNA and CDR2 SNTAGT. The CDR3 has 15 residues. The CDR3: CASSPELVRAGELFF. The CDR3 nucleotides read TGTGCCAGCAGTCCCGAACTGGTTAGAGCCGGGGAGCTGTTTTTT.

The chain joins TRBV6-5 to TRBJ2-5; D is perhaps TRBD1 or TRBD2 (5 bases each). The V and J ends lost 2 bases and 4 bases respectively, with 14 bases between them. The CDR3 has 15 residues. Per the germline V gene, CDR1 is MNHEY and CDR2 is SVGAGI. CDR3 protein: CASSYGDVMGETQYF. In nucleotides, the CDR3 is TGTGCCAGCAGTTACGGGGACGTAATGGGAGAGACCCAGTACTTC.

The rearrangement links TRBV5-3 to TRBJ1-2, with D possibly being TRBD1 (5 bases). TRBV5-3 is an ORF, and what it does is uncertain. The V end was cut by 5 bases, the J end by 3 bases, with 17 bases between. This CDR3 has 15 amino acids. The CDR3 DNA reads as TGTGCCAGAAGACCGCAGGGTCCCCGGGACTATGGCTACACCTTC. This sequence encodes CARRPQGPRDYGYTF.

V usage is TRBV6-9 and J usage is TRBJ2-1; D gene unclear. This CDR3 comprises 15 residues. Germline CDR1 is MNHGY and CDR2 is SVAAGI. The V end lost 1 base, the J end lost 7 bases, and 14 bases lay between the germline ends. The CDR3 spells CASSYLSVGRNEQFF. For the CDR3, the DNA is TGTGCCAGCAGTTATTTAAGCGTCGGGCGGAATGAGCAGTTCTTC.

The chain combines TRBV5-5 with TRBJ1-2, with D unresolved. There are 16 residues in the CDR3. Germline V gives CDR1 SGHKS, CDR2 YYEKEE (reference sequence). Trimming cost V 7 bases and J 4 bases, with 23 bases left between them. The chain's CDR3 is CASPWYFSRKTYGYTF. In DNA form, the CDR3 reads TGTGCCAGCCCTTGGTATTTCTCGCGAAAGACCTATGGCTACACCTTC.

The chain carries TRBV29-1 and TRBJ1-1, with a tentative D call TRBD1 (6 bases). The CDR3 covers 13 residues. Germline-derived CDR1 and CDR2 are SQVTM and ANQGSEA. The V and J ends lost 6 bases and 0 bases respectively, with 11 bases between them. The CDR3 loop reads CSVKTGLNTEAFF. Here the CDR3 DNA reads TGCAGCGTGAAAACAGGGTTGAACACTGAAGCTTTCTTT.

The chain joins TRBV6-5 to TRBJ2-1; weak D call: TRBD2 (6 bases). CDR3 size: 14 residues. Germline loops: CDR1 MNHEY, CDR2 SVGAGI. With 6 bases removed from V and 10 bases from J, the gap between germline ends came to 19 bases. CDR3: CASSYGTPSGEQFF. CDR3 nucleotide sequence: TGTGCCAGCAGCTACGGGACTCCCAGTGGGGAGCAGTTCTTC.

V usage is TRBV19 and J usage is TRBJ2-3, with 8 bases lining up with TRBD2. Losses at the gene ends were 4 bases for V and 3 bases for J; bases not matched to a gene: 6. CDR3 size: 15 residues. CDR1 is LNHDA and CDR2 is SQIVND in the germline V gene (reference sequence). The chain's CDR3 is CASSRAGEGTDTQYF. Here the CDR3 DNA reads TGTGCCAGTAGTAGAGCGGGAGAGGGGACAGATACGCAGTATTTT.

As for this clone: A single base separates this from a much larger clone, so it may be a read error. V gene TRBV4-2 combines with J gene TRBJ2-7; 11 positions match TRBD2. V was pared by 1 base and J by 2 bases, with 10 bases of the junction left unmatched. The CDR3 covers 18 residues. Per germline, CDR1 LGHNA and CDR2 YNFKEQ. Here the CDR3 reads CASSQVDMGLAAPYEQYF. CDR3 nucleotide sequence: TGTGCCAGCAGCCAAGTAGATATGGGACTAGCGGCCCCCTACGAGCAGTACTTC.

This sequence joins TRBV9 and TRBJ2-3, with 9 bases aligning to TRBD1. After removal of 3 bases from V and 3 bases from J, the junction contained 8 bases not matched to a gene. This CDR3 has 16 residues. Germline CDR1 SGDLS, CDR2 YYNGEE. The DNA of the CDR3 is TGTGCCAGCAGCGGAGAAGAAGGACAGGGGACAGATACGCAGTATTTT. It yields the protein CASSGEEGQGTDTQYF.

This clone has a handful of counts. The chain recombines TRBV7-9 with TRBJ2-5; 11 nucleotides agree with TRBD1. The germline gives CDR1 SEHNR, CDR2 FQNEAQ (reference sequence). The CDR3 has 16 amino acids. Trimming took 5 bases from V and 4 from J; bases not matched to a gene: 9. CDR3 nucleotide sequence: TGTGCCAGCAGCCGTTCCGGACAGGGGGCGGGAGAGACCCAGTACTTC. It codes for CASSRSGQGAGETQYF.

This chain uses TRBV15 with TRBJ2-1, with 9 nucleotides matching TRBD2. Germline trimming cut 3 bases from V and 4 bases from J; bases unmatched to any gene: 10. The germline V gene has CDR1 LNHNV and CDR2 YYDKDF (reference sequence). The CDR3 spans 17 residues. CDR3 DNA: TGTGCCACCAGCAGTAGAGCGGGAGGCCTTAGTTACAATGAGCAGTTCTTC. Translating it yields CATSSRAGGLSYNEQFF.

The CDR3 coding sequence is TGTGCCAGCAGCTTGGGACAGGGAGGTGAAAAACTGTTTTTT. It specifies CASSLGQGGEKLFF. V usage is TRBV7-2 and J usage is TRBJ1-4; 9 nucleotides match TRBD1. V was pared by 3 bases and J by 7 bases, with 3 bases of the junction left unmatched. This CDR3 region has 14 residues. The germline V gene encodes CDR1 SGHTA and CDR2 FQGNSA.

This clone turned up a few times. The genes are TRBV18 and TRBJ1-1, with D perhaps matching TRBD1 (6 bases). The CDR3 is made up of 13 amino acids. CDR1 is KGHSH, CDR2 LQKENI, per germline. The V end lost 8 bases, the J end lost 3 bases, and 13 bases lay between the germline ends. The CDR3: CASTKRQDTEAFF. In DNA, the CDR3 is TGTGCCAGCACCAAAAGACAGGACACTGAAGCTTTCTTT. Variable domain in full (rest from reference TRBV18 and TRBJ1-1): NAGVMQNPRHLVRRRGQEARLRCSPMKGHSHVYWYRQLPEEGLKFMVYLQKENIIDESGMPKERFSAEFPKEGPSILRIQQVVRGDSAAYFCASTKRQDTEAFFGQGTRLTVV.

This chain joins TRBV7-9 and TRBJ2-7; D not certain. Germline V gives CDR1 SEHNR, CDR2 FQNEAQ (reference sequence). The V end was cut by 11 bases, the J end by 1 base, with 12 bases between. There are 12 residues in the CDR3. The CDR3 spells CAVGARSYEQYF. In nucleotides, the CDR3 is TGTGCCGTTGGTGCCAGATCCTACGAGCAGTACTTC.

The CDR3 sequence: CASSLDRGRTDEQYF. CDR3 sequence (DNA): TGCGCCAGCAGCCTGGACAGGGGGCGTACTGACGAGCAGTACTTC. V and J are TRBV5-1 and TRBJ2-7, with 11 nucleotides matching TRBD1. CDR1 and CDR2 (germline): SGHRS, YFSETQ. The CDR3 has 15 amino acids. After removal of 4 bases from V and 5 bases from J, the junction contained 8 bases not matched to a gene. The complete variable domain, with remaining parts taken from reference TRBV5-1 and TRBJ2-7, reads KAGVTQTPRYLIKTRGQQVTLSCSPISGHRSVSWYQQTPGQGLQFLFEYFSETQRNKGNFPGRFSGRQFSNSRSEMNVSTLELGDSALYLCASSLDRGRTDEQYFGPGTRLTVT.

The chain recombines TRBV9 with TRBJ1-6; no firm D call. The CDR3 runs 16 residues. The V end was cut by 3 bases, the J end by 8 bases, with 18 bases between. Germline V gene data show CDR1 as SGDLS and CDR2 as YYNGEE. The CDR3 loop reads CASSAAAGGPYSPLHF. The DNA for the CDR3 is TGTGCCAGCAGCGCTGCGGCAGGAGGGCCCTATTCACCCCTCCACTTT.

This CDR3 reads CASSQPQRAGTDTQYF. The CDR3 DNA reads as TGTGCCAGCAGCCAGCCCCAGCGGGCGGGCACAGATACGCAGTATTTT. V gene TRBV7-2 combines with J gene TRBJ2-3, with D possibly matching TRBD2 (6 bases). Germline V gives CDR1 SGHTA, CDR2 FQGNSA. With 5 bases removed from V and 1 base from J, the gap between germline ends came to 16 bases. The CDR3 sequence is 16 residues long.

This chain joins TRBV7-2 and TRBJ1-1, with 8 bases lining up with TRBD1. Unmatched junction bases numbered 14, after V lost 11 bases and J lost 6 bases. CDR3 length: 14 amino acids. Germline-derived CDR1 and CDR2 are SGHTA and FQGNSA. The chain's CDR3 is CASTGGYDGAEAFF. The CDR3 DNA sequence: TGTGCCTCCACAGGGGGATATGACGGGGCTGAAGCTTTCTTT.

Only a few counts were recorded for this clone. This sequence joins TRBV2 and TRBJ1-5, with D possibly TRBD1 on 6 matching bases. CDR3 length: 15 residues. Trimming cost V 2 bases and J 9 bases, with 17 bases left between them. Germline CDR1 SNHLY, CDR2 FYNNEI. The DNA for the CDR3 is TGTGCCAGCAGTGAATCCCAGGACAGCGCAAGGCCCCAGCATTTT. The encoded protein is CASSESQDSARPQHF.

The chain joins TRBV7-2 to TRBJ2-1, with 11 bases lining up with TRBD2. The CDR3 runs 15 residues. The germline V gene encodes CDR1 SGHTA and CDR2 FQGNSA. The J segment lost 6 bases and the V segment lost 5 bases, leaving 6 bases of the junction unmatched. The CDR3 loop reads CASSPGTSGFNEQFF. CDR3 nucleotide sequence: TGTGCCAGCAGCCCCGGGACTAGCGGCTTCAATGAGCAGTTCTTC.